This T cell receptor (beta chain) was recovered during a study of T-cell reconstitution after alpha-beta-depleted transplantation in children. Whole-study findings and limits: One year post-transplant, T-cell counts and diversity were largely derived from T cells produced anew. Expanded graft clones numbering several hundred reportedly gave rise to alpha-beta T cells about two months after transplant. Some patients showed high day-60 TCRbeta diversity, which derived from surviving recipient T cells and thymic progenitors.

This clonotype was picked up a small number of times. Antigen unknown. The junction had 12 bases not matched to a gene; V was cut back by 6 bases and J by 7 bases. The CDR3 is made up of 14 amino acids. Germline lookup yields CDR1 DFQATT and CDR2 SNEGSKA (reference sequence). Preparing the TCRbeta library involved the use of unique molecular identifiers. TCRdb recomputed calls from the PCR reads with MiXCR, one row per CDR3 protein. The sample records approximately 650,000 distinct CDR3 sequences, about 12% being singletons. The chain uses TRBV20-1 and TRBJ1-2; 9 bases are shared with TRBD1. The sequence was collected from a girl aged 2 to 10 with congenital amegakaryocytic thrombocytopenia, due to receive a stem cell transplant. The source was PBMCs, collected before TCRalphabeta/CD19-depleted stem cell transplant. DNA of the CDR3: TGCAGTGCCCACGGGATAGGACAGGGGCTTGGCTACACCTTC. Translation: CSAHGIGQGLGYTF.